This T cell receptor (beta chain) was profiled in a study of blood T cell repertoires in COVID-19. The germline CDR1 and CDR2 sequences are SNHLY and FYNNEI. The length of the CDR3 is 13 residues. V was cut by 6 bases and J by 7 bases, with 13 bases left in between. Assay used: immunoSEQ multiplex PCR; TCRdb lists only in-frame clones, some missing. The sample has about 130,000 clones, 70% to 90% seen once. Symptom resolution, clearance, or two negative PCRs marked donors in Cohort 3 as recovered. This clone showed up just once. Sequencing was done on a sample of PBMCs or T cells enriched from blood (not recorded which). This receptor was taken from a woman aged 45 to 65 who had recovered from COVID-19. The chain couples TRBV2 to TRBJ2-1; TRBD2 might be the D (6 bases). The CDR3 DNA follows: TGTGCCAGCAGGGAGGGACCGCCGAATGAGCAGTTCTTC. Amino acid sequence: CASREGPPNEQFF.